Listed here are 27 T cell receptor beta chains from one sample, sequenced in a study of blood T cell repertoires in COVID-19. The method was immunoSEQ multiplex PCR; TCRdb's version includes in-frame clones alone and lacks a portion of them. This sample has under 250,000 clones, with about 80% found just once. Sequencing was carried out using peripheral blood. Source of these receptors: a man at least 80 years old with acute or convalescent COVID-19.

The chain joins TRBV5-1 to TRBJ2-1, with 14 bases fitting TRBD2. Germline assignment: CDR1 SGHRS and CDR2 YFSETQ. The CDR3 is 16 amino acids. The junction had 6 bases not matched to a gene; V was cut back by 4 bases and J by 6 bases. The CDR3 here is CASSGPGTSGSNEQFF. The DNA for the CDR3 is TGCGCCAGCAGCGGACCAGGGACTAGCGGGAGCAATGAGCAGTTCTTC. The whole variable domain, filled in from reference TRBV5-1 and TRBJ2-1, reads KAGVTQTPRYLIKTRGQQVTLSCSPISGHRSVSWYQQTPGQGLQFLFEYFSETQRNKGNFPGRFSGRQFSNSRSEMNVSTLELGDSALYLCASSGPGTSGSNEQFFGPGTRLTVL.

The chain uses TRBV6-1 and TRBJ2-3; 8 nucleotides match TRBD1. Germline values: CDR1 MNHNS, CDR2 SASEGT. This CDR3 region has 16 residues. V was clipped by 0 bases and J by 5 bases; unmatched bases: 7. This CDR3 reads CASSEAVTGARDTQYF. In nucleotides, the CDR3 is TGTGCCAGCAGTGAAGCGGTGACAGGGGCTCGAGATACGCAGTATTTT.

The rearrangement links TRBV6-5 to TRBJ1-2; weak D call: TRBD1 (5 bases). This CDR3 has 12 amino acids. Germline CDR1 is MNHEY and CDR2 is SVGAGI. V gave up 2 bases and J gave up 8 bases, with 9 bases separating them. CDR3 in amino acids: CASSYTGEGYTF. The CDR3 nucleotides read TGTGCCAGCAGTTACACAGGAGAAGGCTACACCTTC.

The V gene is TRBV2, the J gene TRBJ2-3; the D is unclear. This CDR3 has 12 residues. Trimming pared 9 bases from V and 6 bases from J, leaving 13 bases between. The germline V gene encodes CDR1 SNHLY and CDR2 FYNNEI. CDR3 amino acids: CASKWWRDTQYF. The CDR3 DNA reads as TGTGCCAGTAAGTGGTGGCGGGATACGCAGTATTTT.

The rearrangement uses TRBV7-9 and TRBJ2-7; D call uncertain. CDR1 is SEHNR and CDR2 is FQNEAQ in the germline V gene (reference sequence). This CDR3 is built from 12 residues. V lost 5 bases to trimming and J lost 3 bases, with 8 bases between them. The CDR3 region has the DNA TGTGCCAGCAGCACCCTACTCTACGAGCAGTACTTC. It translates to CASSTLLYEQYF.

The V and J genes are TRBV5-1 and TRBJ2-1; 8 bases fit TRBD1. The CDR3 loop spans 13 amino acids. Germline CDR1 and CDR2: SGHRS and YFSETQ. Trimming removed 9 bases from V and 5 bases from J; junction bases left unmatched: 7. The CDR3 loop is CATGTGQHNEQFF. The CDR3 DNA sequence: TGCGCCACCGGGACAGGACAGCACAATGAGCAGTTCTTC.

This clone has a single count. The gene calls are TRBV28 and TRBJ1-5, with 9 bases fitting TRBD1. The germline gives CDR1 MDHEN, CDR2 SYDVKM. V shed 2 bases and J 6 bases; nucleotides not matched to a gene: 5. The CDR3 contains 15 residues. In DNA form, the CDR3 reads TGTGCCAGCAGTTTAACAGGGGGCGCAACTCAGCCCCAGCATTTT. Translated: CASSLTGGATQPQHF.

The CDR3 loop is CASQDYSKNIQYF. CDR3 nucleotides: TGTGCCAGCCAAGATTACTCCAAAAACATTCAGTACTTC. The rearrangement joins TRBV19 to TRBJ2-4, with D unresolved. CDR1 is LNHDA and CDR2 is SQIVND in the germline V gene (reference sequence). The CDR3 length is 13 residues. V lost 9 bases and J lost 2, with 11 bases in between.

The V and J genes are TRBV6-1 and TRBJ1-1; D gene unclear. V was clipped by 3 bases and J by 2 bases, with 13 bases between them. Germline CDR1 and CDR2: MNHNS and SASEGT. The length of the CDR3 is 15 residues. As DNA, the CDR3 is TGTGCCAGCAGTGATCCTGGGAGGGCTAACACTGAAGCTTTCTTT. Its protein product is CASSDPGRANTEAFF.

The rearrangement links TRBV7-2 to TRBJ2-7, with TRBD1 identical over 10 bases. J was trimmed by 2 bases and V by 10 bases; bases with no gene match: 8. Germline lookup yields CDR1 SGHTA and CDR2 FQGNSA. The CDR3 runs to 14 residues. The CDR3 sequence: CATRPGTGAYEQYF. CDR3 coding DNA: TGTGCCACCAGGCCCGGGACAGGGGCCTACGAGCAGTACTTC.

The V call is TRBV28, the J call TRBJ2-7; 9 bases are a match to TRBD1. CDR1 and CDR2 (germline): MDHEN, SYDVKM. CDR3 length: 15 amino acids. V trimming: 5 bases; J trimming: 3 bases; junction bases outside the gene matches: 8. In nucleotides, the CDR3 is TGTGCCAGCAGTCCAAGGGGGACAGGGTACTACGAGCAGTACTTC. Amino acids: CASSPRGTGYYEQYF.

The CDR3 here is CASSRPLGGRNYGYTF. CDR3 nucleotide sequence: TGTGCCAGCAGTCGACCCCTCGGGGGGAGGAACTATGGCTACACCTTC. This chain uses TRBV6-6 with TRBJ1-2; D possibly corresponds to TRBD1 (5 bases). This CDR3 comprises 16 residues. Germline assignment: CDR1 MNHNY and CDR2 SVGAGI (reference sequence). Trimming shortened V by 5 bases and J by 2 bases, and 18 bases separated the two germline ends.

The rearrangement links TRBV28 to TRBJ2-7; 7 bases fit TRBD2. This CDR3 has 15 residues. Trimming took 3 bases from V and 1 from J; bases not matched to a gene: 6. Germline CDR1 and CDR2: MDHEN and SYDVKM. The CDR3 reads CASSLVGGGSYEQYF. The CDR3 nucleotides are TGTGCCAGCAGTTTGGTGGGCGGGGGATCCTACGAGCAGTACTTC.

For the CDR3, the DNA is TGCGCCAGCAGCCCTAGCGGGGGGGCAAACGAGCAGTACTTC. It specifies CASSPSGGANEQYF. This chain uses TRBV5-1 with TRBJ2-7, with TRBD2 matching over 12 bases. The CDR3 length is 14 residues. The V segment lost 4 bases and the J segment 5 bases; nucleotides outside the gene matches: 4. CDR1 SGHRS and CDR2 YFSETQ come from the germline V gene.

The CDR3 reads CASGSGGSYEQYF. The CDR3 bases are TGCGCCAGCGGTAGCGGGGGGTCCTACGAGCAGTACTTC. This chain uses TRBV10-1 with TRBJ2-7, with TRBD2 matching 10 bases. Germline trimming cut 8 bases from V and 1 base from J; bases unmatched to any gene: 2. The CDR3 has 13 amino acids. Germline loops: CDR1 WNHNN, CDR2 SYGVQD (reference sequence).

The chain carries TRBV5-6 and TRBJ2-7; no reliable D call. This CDR3 region has 11 residues. V dropped 7 bases and J dropped 3 bases, with 8 bases sitting between them. CDR1 SGHDT and CDR2 YYEEEE come from the germline V gene. The CDR3 sequence: CASSRNYEQYF. The CDR3 nucleotides are TGTGCCAGCTCTAGAAACTACGAGCAGTACTTC.

CDR3 sequence reads: CASSLTSANQETQYF. CDR3 DNA: TGTGCCAGCAGCTTGACTAGCGCCAACCAAGAGACCCAGTACTTC. The chain has TRBV7-8 and TRBJ2-5; TRBD2 aligns across 8 bases. Germline lookup yields CDR1 SGHVS and CDR2 FQNEAQ. V shed 3 bases, J shed 0 bases, and the junction held 3 bases outside the gene matches. The CDR3 is 15 amino acids.

The chain has TRBV19 and TRBJ2-7; 8 bases map to TRBD2. Germline V gives CDR1 LNHDA, CDR2 SQIVND (reference sequence). The V and J ends lost 6 bases and 9 bases, in that order; junction bases with no gene match: 13. This CDR3 has 14 amino acids. In DNA, the CDR3 is TGTGCCAGTAGGCCGGGACTAGACTCGGTGAGGCAGTACTTC. This gives the protein CASRPGLDSVRQYF.

There are a few counts of this clone. This chain links TRBV19 with TRBJ1-2; TRBD1 aligns across 12 bases. V trimming: 3 bases; J trimming: 6 bases; junction bases outside the gene matches: 5. Germline assignment: CDR1 LNHDA and CDR2 SQIVND (reference sequence). This CDR3 contains 15 residues. The CDR3 region is CASSIRGTGGDGYTF. In DNA, the CDR3 is TGTGCCAGTAGTATCCGCGGGACAGGGGGCGATGGCTACACCTTC.

The chain combines TRBV12-3 or TRBV12-4 with TRBJ2-3, with TRBD2 matching 7 bases. Trimming took 10 bases from V and 5 from J; bases not matched to a gene: 6. This CDR3 has 12 residues. The CDR3 DNA sequence: TGTGCCACCCTCACGGGAGGAGATACGCAGTATTTT. Residues: CATLTGGDTQYF.

The chain couples TRBV19 to TRBJ2-2; TRBD1 matches at 8 bases. The CDR3 totals 16 residues. After removal of 3 bases from V and 0 bases from J, the junction contained 3 bases not matched to a gene. Germline values: CDR1 LNHDA, CDR2 SQIVND (reference sequence). The CDR3 loop reads CASSIKQGANTGELFF. In DNA, the CDR3 is TGTGCCAGTAGTATTAAACAGGGGGCGAACACCGGGGAGCTGTTTTTT. The full variable domain, completed using reference TRBV19 and TRBJ2-2, is DGGITQSPKYLFRKEGQNVTLSCEQNLNHDAMYWYRQDPGQGLRLIYYSQIVNDFQKGDIAEGYSVSREKKESFPLTVTSAQKNPTAFYLCASSIKQGANTGELFFGEGSRLTVL.

The rearrangement uses TRBV2 and TRBJ2-7, with 7 bases aligning to TRBD2. Germline CDR1 and CDR2: SNHLY and FYNNEI. J was trimmed by 2 bases and V by 5 bases; bases with no gene match: 6. This CDR3 spans 14 amino acids. This CDR3 is CASSRSGITYEQYF. CDR3 coding DNA: TGTGCCAGCAGTAGAAGCGGGATAACCTACGAGCAGTACTTC.

The J gene is TRBJ2-7, the V gene TRBV7-6, with D tentatively TRBD1 (5 bases). Trimming took 1 base from V and 5 from J, leaving 15 bases between them. Germline lookup yields CDR1 SGHVS and CDR2 FNYEAQ. CDR3 length: 15 amino acids. CDR3 in DNA: TGTGCCAGCAGCTTAGACCCAGGGAAAACCCACGAGCAGTACTTC. It is translated as CASSLDPGKTHEQYF.

This chain uses TRBV28 with TRBJ1-6; 8 nucleotides line up with TRBD1. The CDR3 covers 13 residues. Germline CDR1 MDHEN, CDR2 SYDVKM. Trimming took 4 bases from V and 10 from J; bases not matched to a gene: 3. The CDR3, as DNA: TGTGCCAGCAGTTCGGACAGGGTCTCACCCCTCCACTTT. It specifies CASSSDRVSPLHF.

The chain carries TRBV7-8 and TRBJ2-3, with 10 positions matching TRBD2. After removal of 0 bases from V and 3 bases from J, the junction contained 12 bases not matched to a gene. CDR3 size: 19 residues. Germline assignment: CDR1 SGHVS and CDR2 FQNEAQ. The CDR3 sequence: CASSLAYKRGGSGTDTQYF. CDR3 coding DNA: TGTGCCAGCAGCTTAGCGTACAAGCGGGGGGGCTCCGGGACAGATACGCAGTATTTT.

The CDR3 protein is CASSIQGSGGTNEKLFF. The CDR3 coding sequence is TGTGCCAGCTCAATCCAGGGGAGCGGTGGTACTAATGAAAAACTGTTTTTT. The gene calls are TRBV18 and TRBJ1-4; maybe TRBD1 (6 bases). Trimming stripped 5 bases from V and 2 bases from J, with 18 bases between. Germline V gene sequence: CDR1 KGHSH, CDR2 LQKENI. CDR3 length equals 17 residues.

In this sample, this clone turned up once. V usage is TRBV28 and J usage is TRBJ1-5, with D maybe TRBD1 (6 bases). V was pared by 3 bases and J by 3 bases, with 12 bases between. CDR1 and CDR2 (germline): MDHEN, SYDVKM. This CDR3 has 15 amino acids. CDR3 amino acids: CASSFGDRPNQPQHF. The DNA for the CDR3 is TGTGCCAGCAGTTTCGGAGACAGGCCCAATCAGCCCCAGCATTTT.